The 14 T cell receptor beta chains listed next were all sequenced from one sample in a study of T-cell memory formation after mild COVID-19. TCRdb passed the 5' RACE reads through MiXCR, listing each CDR3 protein once. This table has 410,000 or so distinct CDR3 sequences, about 25% appearing once. The sequenced sample was PBMCs or a T cell subset sorted from them (not recorded which). The receptors derive from an adult woman who had mild COVID-19 (a few samples of this study predate the infection). Cell type and time point are not known.

This clonotype has a count of ten or more. For the CDR3, the DNA is TGTGCCAGCAATGAGGGCAATGAGCAGTTCTTC. It encodes CASNEGNEQFF. The V call is TRBV25-1, the J call TRBJ2-1; a weak D match, TRBD2 (5 bases). V lost 7 bases and J 6 bases, leaving 7 bases between the germline ends. This CDR3 is 11 amino acids long. Germline values: CDR1 MGHDK, CDR2 SYGVNS.

The chain carries TRBV10-3 and TRBJ1-3; D not resolved. CDR3 length equals 13 residues. Per the germline V gene, CDR1 is ENHRY and CDR2 is SYGVKD. Trimming took 2 bases from V and 8 from J, leaving 10 bases between them. DNA for the CDR3: TGTGCCATCAGTGAGGGATCGGTGGACACCATATATTTT. Protein sequence: CAISEGSVDTIYF.

This clonotype appeared a few times. The genes are TRBV7-9 and TRBJ2-7; TRBD1 agrees at 7 bases. CDR1 and CDR2 from the germline V gene are SEHNR and FQNEAQ (reference sequence). Unmatched junction bases numbered 5, after V lost 0 bases and J lost 0 bases. The CDR3 runs 16 residues. CDR3 region: CASSLAPGTASYEQYF. In nucleotides, the CDR3 is TGTGCCAGCAGCTTAGCCCCCGGGACAGCCTCCTACGAGCAGTACTTC.

The rearrangement links TRBV4-2 to TRBJ2-5; D call uncertain. Germline CDR1 reads LGHNA; CDR2 reads YNFKEQ. Trimming took off 0 bases at V and 1 base at J, with 9 bases between the two ends. The CDR3 covers 15 residues. The CDR3: CASSQDVQSQETQYF. The DNA for the CDR3 is TGTGCCAGCAGCCAAGACGTACAGAGCCAAGAGACCCAGTACTTC.

This CDR3 is CASSQDPRGPYNEQFF. CDR3 in DNA: TGTGCCAGCAGCCAAGACCCCAGGGGACCCTACAATGAGCAGTTCTTC. The V gene is TRBV3-1, the J gene TRBJ2-1, with D maybe TRBD1 (6 bases). This CDR3 region has 16 residues. CDR1 is LGHDT, CDR2 YNNKEL, per germline (reference sequence). V was clipped by 0 bases and J by 2 bases, with 11 bases between them.

This rearrangement joins TRBV12-3 or TRBV12-4 to TRBJ2-5; tentative D call: TRBD1 (6 bases). CDR3 length equals 15 residues. Trimming pared 3 bases from V and 5 bases from J, leaving 16 bases between. The CDR3 DNA follows: TGTGCCAGCAGTTTTCTCCAGGGGATAGGGGAGACCCAGTACTTC. Translated: CASSFLQGIGETQYF.

This clonotype has a handful of counts. This sequence joins TRBV12-3 or TRBV12-4 and TRBJ2-3; weak D call: TRBD2 (7 bases). Trimming removed 6 bases from V and 5 bases from J, with 27 bases in between. CDR3 size: 18 residues. The CDR3 bases are TGTGCCAGCAGCCTCGGGGGGCCAAGGGCCCCGGGTAAAGATACGCAGTATTTT. The encoded protein is CASSLGGPRAPGKDTQYF.

V is TRBV6-2 or TRBV6-3 and J is TRBJ1-1, with D perhaps matching TRBD1 (6 bases). In germline, CDR1 is MNHEY, CDR2 SVGEGT. The CDR3 has 14 amino acids. Deletions cut 4 bases from V and 4 bases from J, with 13 bases between. The CDR3: CASSSVGGATEAFF. The CDR3 DNA reads TGTGCCAGCAGTTCGGTTGGGGGGGCCACTGAAGCTTTCTTT.

The genes are TRBV30 and TRBJ2-7, with a possible D match to TRBD2 (5 bases). The ends were cut back, 0 bases at V and 1 base at J, with 10 bases in the middle. The CDR3 has 14 residues. CDR1 is GTSNPN, CDR2 SVGIG, per germline (reference sequence). CDR3 in DNA: TGTGCCTGGAGTGTGTACGGGGTTTCCTACGAGCAGTACTTC. Translated, it gives CAWSVYGVSYEQYF.

V usage is TRBV6-1 and J usage is TRBJ1-1; D perhaps matches TRBD1 (5 bases). Germline V CDR1 and CDR2: MNHNS, SASEGT. Trimming shortened V by 2 bases and J by 1 base, and 14 bases separated the two germline ends. This CDR3 is built from 16 residues. The CDR3 region is CASSEYGTSGNTEAFF. In nucleotides, the CDR3 is TGTGCCAGCAGTGAATATGGGACGTCAGGGAACACTGAAGCTTTCTTT.

This clonotype turned up a few times. V usage is TRBV15 and J usage is TRBJ2-3; 7 nucleotides line up with TRBD2. V was clipped by 3 bases and J by 8 bases; unmatched bases: 2. The CDR3 spans 12 residues. Per germline, CDR1 LNHNV and CDR2 YYDKDF (reference sequence). CDR3: CATSRIAGTQYF. In DNA, the CDR3 is TGTGCCACCAGCAGGATAGCGGGTACGCAGTATTTT.

The CDR3 DNA sequence: TGTGCCACCAGTGAACCCTTATCGAAAGAGCAGTTCTTC. This codes for CATSEPLSKEQFF. V usage is TRBV24-1 and J usage is TRBJ2-1; D not certain. The CDR3 has 13 residues. V was shortened by 4 bases and J by 10 bases, with 13 bases between the two germline ends. Germline values: CDR1 KGHDR, CDR2 SFDVKD.

The V call is TRBV27, the J call TRBJ1-1, with 9 bases identical to TRBD1. V dropped 5 bases and J dropped 0; count of bases not matched to a gene: 10. Germline V lookup: CDR1 MNHEY, CDR2 SMNVEV (reference sequence). The CDR3 sequence is 17 residues long. The CDR3 here is CASSPYQDRGLNTEAFF. The CDR3 DNA follows: TGTGCCAGCAGTCCATATCAGGACAGGGGACTGAACACTGAAGCTTTCTTT.

This clonotype was counted a few times. CDR3 DNA sequence: TGTGCCACCAGTCAAGCAGGGGAGAATCAGCCCCAGCATTTT. The encoded protein is CATSQAGENQPQHF. The chain joins TRBV24-1 to TRBJ1-5, with a possible D match to TRBD1 (6 bases). In germline, CDR1 is KGHDR, CDR2 SFDVKD. CDR3 length: 14 amino acids. Deletions cut 6 bases from V and 4 bases from J, with 12 bases between.